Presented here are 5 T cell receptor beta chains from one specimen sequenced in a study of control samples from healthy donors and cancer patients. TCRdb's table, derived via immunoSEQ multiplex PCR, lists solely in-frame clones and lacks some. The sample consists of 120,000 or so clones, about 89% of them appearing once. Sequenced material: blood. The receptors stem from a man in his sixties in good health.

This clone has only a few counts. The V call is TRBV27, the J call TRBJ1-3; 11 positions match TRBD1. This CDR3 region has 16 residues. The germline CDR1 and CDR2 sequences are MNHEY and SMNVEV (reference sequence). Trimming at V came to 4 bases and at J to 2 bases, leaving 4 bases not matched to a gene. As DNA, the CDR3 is TGTGCCAGCAGTTCCGGACAGGGGGCGCCTGGAAACACCATATATTTT. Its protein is CASSSGQGAPGNTIYF.

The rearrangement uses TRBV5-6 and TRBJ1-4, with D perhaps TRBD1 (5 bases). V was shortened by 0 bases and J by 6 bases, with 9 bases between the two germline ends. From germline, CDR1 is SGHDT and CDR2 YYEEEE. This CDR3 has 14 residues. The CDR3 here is CASSLGGSDEKLFF. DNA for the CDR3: TGTGCCAGCAGCTTGGGGGGGTCGGATGAAAAACTGTTTTTT.

Here the CDR3 DNA reads TGTGCCAGCAGCCAGGGCAGGGTAGTTGAGCAGTACTTC. Protein sequence: CASSQGRVVEQYF. This sequence joins TRBV4-2 and TRBJ2-7, with a weak D call TRBD1 (5 bases). The CDR3 consists of 13 residues. The V gene's germline CDR1 is LGHNA and CDR2 YNFKEQ. Trimming took off 3 bases at V and 7 bases at J, with 13 bases between the two ends.

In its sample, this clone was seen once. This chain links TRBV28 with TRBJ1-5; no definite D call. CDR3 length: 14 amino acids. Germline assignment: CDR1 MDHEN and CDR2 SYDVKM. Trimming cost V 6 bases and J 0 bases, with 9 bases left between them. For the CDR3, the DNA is TGTGCCAGCAGGTATATTGATAGCAATCAGCCCCAGCATTTT. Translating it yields CASRYIDSNQPQHF.

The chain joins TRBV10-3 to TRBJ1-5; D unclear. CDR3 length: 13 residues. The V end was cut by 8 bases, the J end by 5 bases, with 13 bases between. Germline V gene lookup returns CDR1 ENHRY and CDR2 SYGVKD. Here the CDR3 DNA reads TGTGCCATCCAGCGGCAGGCAGATCAGCCCCAGCATTTT. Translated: CAIQRQADQPQHF.